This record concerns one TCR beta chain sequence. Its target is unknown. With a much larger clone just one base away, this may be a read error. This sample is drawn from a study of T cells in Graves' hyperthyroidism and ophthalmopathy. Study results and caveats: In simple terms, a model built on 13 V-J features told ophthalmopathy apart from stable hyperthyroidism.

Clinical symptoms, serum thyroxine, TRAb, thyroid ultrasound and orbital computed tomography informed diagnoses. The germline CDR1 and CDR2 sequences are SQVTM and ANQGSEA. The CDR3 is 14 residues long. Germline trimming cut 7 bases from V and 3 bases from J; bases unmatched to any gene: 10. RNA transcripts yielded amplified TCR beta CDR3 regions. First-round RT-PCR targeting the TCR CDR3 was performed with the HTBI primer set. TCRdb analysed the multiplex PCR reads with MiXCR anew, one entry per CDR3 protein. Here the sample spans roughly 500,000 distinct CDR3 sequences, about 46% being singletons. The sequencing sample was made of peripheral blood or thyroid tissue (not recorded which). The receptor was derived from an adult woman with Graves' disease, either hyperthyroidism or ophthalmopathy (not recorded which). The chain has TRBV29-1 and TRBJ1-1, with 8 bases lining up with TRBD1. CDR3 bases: TGCAGCGGCGCCGATGGGACAGGTCACACTGAAGCTTTCTTT. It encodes CSGADGTGHTEAFF.